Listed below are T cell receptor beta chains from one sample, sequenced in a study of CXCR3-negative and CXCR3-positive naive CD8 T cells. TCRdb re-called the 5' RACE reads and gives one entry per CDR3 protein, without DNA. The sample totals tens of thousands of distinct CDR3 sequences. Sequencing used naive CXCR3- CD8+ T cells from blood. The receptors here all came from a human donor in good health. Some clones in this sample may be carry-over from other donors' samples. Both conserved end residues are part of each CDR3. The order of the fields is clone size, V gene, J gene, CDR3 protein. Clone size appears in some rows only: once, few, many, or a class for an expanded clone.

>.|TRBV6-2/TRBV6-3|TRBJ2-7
CASSRAYEQYF
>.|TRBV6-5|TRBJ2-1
CASGNLYEQFF
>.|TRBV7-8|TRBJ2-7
CASSFQQSSYEQYF
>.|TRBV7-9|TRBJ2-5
CASSYTTREEETQYF
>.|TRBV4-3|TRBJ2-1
CASSQAGGEQFF
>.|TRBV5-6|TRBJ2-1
CASSLRVFEQFF
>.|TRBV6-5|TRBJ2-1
CASSYSGEQFF
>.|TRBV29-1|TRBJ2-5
CSVEPLNEETQYF
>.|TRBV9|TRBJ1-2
CASSRRTNYGYTF
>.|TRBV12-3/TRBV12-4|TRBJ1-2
CASSFGGAIGYTF
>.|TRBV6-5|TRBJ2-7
CASSYSWDSNSYEQYF
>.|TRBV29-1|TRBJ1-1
CSVVTGGANTEAFF
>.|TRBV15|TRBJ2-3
CATSRTSGGADTQYF
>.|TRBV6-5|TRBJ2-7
CASSYSSSGYNYEQYF
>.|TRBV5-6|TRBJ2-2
CASSIGTIGWNTGELFF
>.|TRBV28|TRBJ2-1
CASSLVGERDNEQFF
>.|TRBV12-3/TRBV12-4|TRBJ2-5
CASSLYTSGDQETQYF
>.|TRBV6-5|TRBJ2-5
CASSNLEGPEETQYF
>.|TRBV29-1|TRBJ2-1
CSVVRPNNEQFF
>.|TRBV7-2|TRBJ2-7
CASSSSGNSYEQYF
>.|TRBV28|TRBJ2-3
CASSQTTSGLTDTQYF
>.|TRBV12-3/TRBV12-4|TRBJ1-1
CASSLTTEAFF
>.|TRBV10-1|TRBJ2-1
CASRGGAHLNEPYNEQFF
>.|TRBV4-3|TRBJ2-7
CASSQENRQSYEQYF
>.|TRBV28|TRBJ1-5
CASSGTGWNQPQHF
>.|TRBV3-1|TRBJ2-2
CASSHSSGINTGELFF
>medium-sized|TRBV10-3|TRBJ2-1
CAISESGGSSYNEQFF
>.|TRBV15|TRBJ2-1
CATSNSGHSYNEQFF
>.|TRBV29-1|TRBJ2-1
CSVRWGAGNEQFF
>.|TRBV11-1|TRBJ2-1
CASSRIGDAYNEQFF
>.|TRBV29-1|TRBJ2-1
CSGEGGTYNEQFF
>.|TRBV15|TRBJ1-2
CATSSPGQGAWAYGYTF
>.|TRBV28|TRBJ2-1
CASSWNYNEQFF
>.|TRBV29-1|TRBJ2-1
CSVEPKYRGQYNEQFF
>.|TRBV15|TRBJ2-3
CATSIGGRRLGTQYF
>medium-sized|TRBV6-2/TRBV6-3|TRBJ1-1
CASSAAENTEAFF
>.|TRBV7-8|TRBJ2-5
CASSLAGTRHQETQYF
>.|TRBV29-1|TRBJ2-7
CSGTTGGTYEQYF
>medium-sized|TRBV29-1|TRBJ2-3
CSGEDGTDTQYF